Each of the 9 T cell receptor beta chains below was sequenced from the same sample in a study of shared clonotypes between healthy human individuals. TCRdb's copy holds only in-frame clones and misses some; the assay was immunoSEQ multiplex PCR. The repertoire has around 2.1 million clones, about 93% of them found once; the top ten carry 1.5% to 2%. It was CD45RO-negative cells, positively selected for CCR7, that made up naive CD8 cells, with terminally differentiated effector memory CD45RA+ cells excluded. The sequencing sample was made of naive CD8+ T cells from PBMCs. The receptors were sampled from a man younger than 35 in good health. Some clones in this sample may be carry-over from other donors' samples.

As for this clone: The same CDR3 arises from other DNA sequences in this sample as well. The V gene is TRBV27, the J gene TRBJ2-7; maybe TRBD2 (5 bases). V lost 5 bases, J lost 2 bases, and 10 bases lay in between. The germline CDR1 and CDR2 sequences are MNHEY and SMNVEV (reference sequence). The CDR3 covers 13 residues. CDR3 protein: CASSLTGAYEQYF. Here the CDR3 DNA reads TGTGCCAGCAGTCTCACCGGGGCCTACGAGCAGTACTTC.

The chain employs TRBV9 and TRBJ2-1; TRBD1 matches at 8 bases. The length of the CDR3 is 17 residues. CDR1 is SGDLS and CDR2 is YYNGEE in the germline V gene. The V segment lost 0 bases and the J segment 6 bases; nucleotides outside the gene matches: 11. The CDR3 reads CASSVAPGQGRLNEQFF. CDR3 nucleotide sequence: TGTGCCAGCAGCGTAGCTCCCGGACAGGGCCGCCTCAATGAGCAGTTCTTC. Full variable domain (missing parts from reference TRBV9 and TRBJ2-1): DSGVTQTPKHLITATGQRVTLRCSPRSGDLSVYWYQQSLDQGLQFLIQYYNGEERAKGNILERFSAQQFPDLHSELNLSSLELGDSALYFCASSVAPGQGRLNEQFFGPGTRLTVL.

This rearrangement joins TRBV28 to TRBJ2-7; 8 bases fit TRBD1. The CDR3 extends over 16 amino acids. The germline V gene has CDR1 MDHEN and CDR2 SYDVKM. The V gene end was trimmed by 3 bases and the J gene end by 0 bases; junction bases not matched to a gene: 7. In DNA, the CDR3 is TGTGCCAGCAGTTTCTTTTCAGGGGGCCCCTCCTACGAGCAGTACTTC. It encodes CASSFFSGGPSYEQYF.

The rearrangement links TRBV7-9 to TRBJ1-4; D gene ambiguous. This CDR3 contains 12 residues. CDR1 and CDR2 from the germline V gene are SEHNR and FQNEAQ (reference sequence). Trimming stripped 8 bases from V and 4 bases from J, with 8 bases between. The CDR3 nucleotides read TGTGCCAGCCCAGGAGATAATGAAAAACTGTTTTTT. Residues: CASPGDNEKLFF.

With respect to this clone: Different DNA sequences within this sample yield the same CDR3. V is TRBV5-4 and J is TRBJ2-7; 11 bases agree with TRBD1. This CDR3 region has 14 residues. The germline CDR1 and CDR2 sequences are SGHNT and YYREEE (reference sequence). Trimming removed 2 bases from V and 3 bases from J; junction bases left unmatched: 1. The CDR3 DNA is TGTGCCAGCAGCTTTGGGACAGGGGGCTACGAGCAGTACTTC. It yields the protein CASSFGTGGYEQYF.

CDR3 bases: TGCGCCAGCAGGGGCACCGGGGAGCTGTTTTTT. This translates into CASRGTGELFF. The chain uses TRBV10-2 and TRBJ2-2; D is ambiguous. Germline V gene data show CDR1 as WSHSY and CDR2 as SAAADI. This CDR3 region has 11 residues. V lost 6 bases, J lost 4 bases, and 3 bases lay in between.

V and J are TRBV21-1 and TRBJ1-2; the tabulated D call, TRBD1, remains unverified against the DNA. TRBV21-1 is noted as a pseudogene. The CDR3 runs to 14 residues. The CDR3 loop reads CASSLDSSNYGYTF. In DNA form, the CDR3 reads TGTGCCAGCAGTCTCGACAGCTCTAACTATGGCTACACCTTC.

This clone was seen a single time. The chain combines TRBV28 with TRBJ2-7; 7 nucleotides line up with TRBD1. The CDR3 is 14 residues long. Per germline, CDR1 MDHEN and CDR2 SYDVKM. Losses at the gene ends were 8 bases for V and 2 bases for J; bases not matched to a gene: 9. The DNA of the CDR3 is TGTGCCAGCCTTAGGACAGGCAGGACCTACGAGCAGTACTTC. Protein sequence: CASLRTGRTYEQYF.

The chain joins TRBV7-8 to TRBJ1-2; D ambiguous. V was pared by 1 base and J by 8 bases, with 11 bases between. Germline V CDR1 and CDR2: SGHVS, FQNEAQ. The CDR3 is made up of 13 amino acids. DNA for the CDR3: TGTGCCAGCAGCTTAGTGTGGACGAAGGGCTACACCTTC. Translation: CASSLVWTKGYTF.